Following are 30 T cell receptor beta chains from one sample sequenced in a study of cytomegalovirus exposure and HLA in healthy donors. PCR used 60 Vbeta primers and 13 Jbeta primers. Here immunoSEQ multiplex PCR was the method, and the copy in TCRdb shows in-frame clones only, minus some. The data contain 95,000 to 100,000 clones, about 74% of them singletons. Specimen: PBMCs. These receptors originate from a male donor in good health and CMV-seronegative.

CDR3 residues: CASSEVLAGGSTDTQYF. The CDR3, as DNA: TGCGCCAGCAGCGAAGTATTAGCGGGGGGTAGCACAGATACGCAGTATTTT. The chain uses TRBV5-1 and TRBJ2-3; 10 bases map to TRBD2. The CDR3 is 17 residues long. The trim removed 4 bases at V and 0 bases at J, leaving 8 bases unmatched. The V gene's germline CDR1 is SGHRS and CDR2 YFSETQ.

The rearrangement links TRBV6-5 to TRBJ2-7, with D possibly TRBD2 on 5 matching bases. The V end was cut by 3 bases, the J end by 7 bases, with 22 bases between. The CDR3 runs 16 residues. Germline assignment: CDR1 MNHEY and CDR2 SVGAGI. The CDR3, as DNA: TGTGCCAGCAGTTATGGGAGCCTAGCCACGAGAGGGGAGCAGTACTTC. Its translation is CASSYGSLATRGEQYF.

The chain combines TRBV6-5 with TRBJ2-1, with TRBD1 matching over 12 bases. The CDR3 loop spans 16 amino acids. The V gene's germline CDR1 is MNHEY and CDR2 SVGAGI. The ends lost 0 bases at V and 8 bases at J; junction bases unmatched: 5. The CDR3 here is CASSYSDGTGGYEQFF. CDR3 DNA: TGTGCCAGCAGTTACTCCGATGGGACAGGGGGCTATGAGCAGTTCTTC.

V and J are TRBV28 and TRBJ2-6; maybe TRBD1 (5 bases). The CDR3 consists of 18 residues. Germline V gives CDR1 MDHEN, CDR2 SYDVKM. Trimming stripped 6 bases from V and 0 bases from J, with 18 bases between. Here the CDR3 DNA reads TGTGCCAGCAGACCCGGACACGCCAGGAACTCTGGGGCCAACGTCCTGACTTTC. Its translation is CASRPGHARNSGANVLTF.

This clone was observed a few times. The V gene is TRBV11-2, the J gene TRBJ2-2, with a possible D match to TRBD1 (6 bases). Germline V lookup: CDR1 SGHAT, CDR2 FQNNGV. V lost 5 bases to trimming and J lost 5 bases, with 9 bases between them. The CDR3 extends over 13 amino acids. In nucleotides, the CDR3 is TGTGCCAGCAGCGTGGGGGCTACCGGGGAGCTGTTTTTT. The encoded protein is CASSVGATGELFF. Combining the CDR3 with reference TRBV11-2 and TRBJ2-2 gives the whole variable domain EAGVAQSPRYKIIEKRQSVAFWCNPISGHATLYWYQQILGQGPKLLIQFQNNGVVDDSQLPKDRFSAERLKGVDSTLKIQPAKLEDSAVYLCASSVGATGELFFGEGSRLTVL.

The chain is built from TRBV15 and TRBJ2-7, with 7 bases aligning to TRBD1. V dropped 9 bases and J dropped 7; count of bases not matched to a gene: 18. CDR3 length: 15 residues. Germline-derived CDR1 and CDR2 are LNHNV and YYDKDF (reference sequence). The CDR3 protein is CATSSVRTGTSEQYF. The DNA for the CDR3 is TGTGCCACTTCGAGCGTTCGGACAGGCACAAGTGAGCAGTACTTC.

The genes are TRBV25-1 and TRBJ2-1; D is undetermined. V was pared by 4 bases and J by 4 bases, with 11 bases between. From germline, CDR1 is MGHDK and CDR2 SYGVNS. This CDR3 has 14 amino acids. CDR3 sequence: CASSVGLRYNEQFF. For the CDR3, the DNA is TGTGCCAGCAGTGTAGGATTGCGGTACAATGAGCAGTTCTTC.

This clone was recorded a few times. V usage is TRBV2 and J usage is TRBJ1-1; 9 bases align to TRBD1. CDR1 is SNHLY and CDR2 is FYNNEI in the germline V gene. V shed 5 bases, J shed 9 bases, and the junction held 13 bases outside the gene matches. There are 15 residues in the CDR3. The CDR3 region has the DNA TGTGCCAGCAGTACAGGACAGGGGAGGAGTTTTCAAGCTTTCTTT. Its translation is CASSTGQGRSFQAFF. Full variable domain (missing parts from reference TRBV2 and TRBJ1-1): EPEVTQTPSHQVTQMGQEVILRCVPISNHLYFYWYRQILGQKVEFLVSFYNNEISEKSEIFDDQFSVERPDGSNFTLKIRSTKLEDSAMYFCASSTGQGRSFQAFFGQGTRLTVV.

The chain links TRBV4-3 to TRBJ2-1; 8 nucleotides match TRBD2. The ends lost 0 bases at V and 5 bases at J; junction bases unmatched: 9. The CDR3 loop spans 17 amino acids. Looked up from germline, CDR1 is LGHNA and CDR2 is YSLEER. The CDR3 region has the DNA TGCGCCAGCAGCCAAGAAGTCGAGCGGGAGAGGGACAATGAGCAGTTCTTC. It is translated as CASSQEVERERDNEQFF.

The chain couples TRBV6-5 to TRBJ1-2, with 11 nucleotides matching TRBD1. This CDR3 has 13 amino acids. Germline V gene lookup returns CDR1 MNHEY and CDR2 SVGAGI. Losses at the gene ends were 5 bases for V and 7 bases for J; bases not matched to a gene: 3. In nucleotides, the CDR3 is TGTGCCAGCAGTAAGGACAGGGGGCTTGGCTACACCTTC. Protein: CASSKDRGLGYTF.

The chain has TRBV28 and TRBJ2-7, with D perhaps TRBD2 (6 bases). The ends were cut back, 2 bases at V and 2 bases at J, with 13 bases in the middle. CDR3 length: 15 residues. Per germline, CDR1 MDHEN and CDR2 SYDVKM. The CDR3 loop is CASSLGLGGTYEQYF. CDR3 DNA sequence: TGTGCCAGCAGTTTAGGTTTGGGCGGGACCTACGAGCAGTACTTC.

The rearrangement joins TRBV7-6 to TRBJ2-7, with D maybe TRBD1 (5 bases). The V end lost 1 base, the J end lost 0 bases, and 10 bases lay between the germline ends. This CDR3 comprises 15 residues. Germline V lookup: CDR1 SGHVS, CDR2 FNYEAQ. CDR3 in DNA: TGTGCCAGCAGCTTAGGGGGCCAGAGCTCCTACGAGCAGTACTTC. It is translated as CASSLGGQSSYEQYF.

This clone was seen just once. CDR3 nucleotide sequence: TGTGCCAGCAGCGTAGGAAGGACAAGTAACACCGGGGAGCTGTTTTTT. Its protein product is CASSVGRTSNTGELFF. The J gene is TRBJ2-2, the V gene TRBV9, with D perhaps matching TRBD1 (5 bases). The germline V gene encodes CDR1 SGDLS and CDR2 YYNGEE. CDR3 length: 16 residues. V lost 0 bases, J lost 2 bases, and 11 bases lay in between.

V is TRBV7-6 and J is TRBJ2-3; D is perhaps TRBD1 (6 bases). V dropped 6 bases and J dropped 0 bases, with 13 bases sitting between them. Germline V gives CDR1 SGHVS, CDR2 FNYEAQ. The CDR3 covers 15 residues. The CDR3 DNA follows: TGTGCCAGCAGTAAACAGGGAGAGAGCACAGATACGCAGTATTTT. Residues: CASSKQGESTDTQYF.

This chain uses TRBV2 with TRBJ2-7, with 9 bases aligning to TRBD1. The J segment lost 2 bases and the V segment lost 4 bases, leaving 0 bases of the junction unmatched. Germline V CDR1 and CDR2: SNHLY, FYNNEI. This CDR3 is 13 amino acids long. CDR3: CASSGDRAYEQYF. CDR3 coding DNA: TGTGCCAGCAGTGGGGACAGGGCCTACGAGCAGTACTTC. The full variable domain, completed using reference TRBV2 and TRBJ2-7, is EPEVTQTPSHQVTQMGQEVILRCVPISNHLYFYWYRQILGQKVEFLVSFYNNEISEKSEIFDDQFSVERPDGSNFTLKIRSTKLEDSAMYFCASSGDRAYEQYFGPGTRLTVT.

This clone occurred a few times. The DNA of the CDR3 is TGTGCCAGTAGTATAGGGAACGGACAGGGGACGGATACGCAGTATTTT. Translated: CASSIGNGQGTDTQYF. The V and J genes are TRBV19 and TRBJ2-3; 9 nucleotides agree with TRBD1. Germline lookup yields CDR1 LNHDA and CDR2 SQIVND (reference sequence). The CDR3 extends over 16 amino acids. With V trimmed by 1 base and J by 6 bases, 8 bases remained unmatched.

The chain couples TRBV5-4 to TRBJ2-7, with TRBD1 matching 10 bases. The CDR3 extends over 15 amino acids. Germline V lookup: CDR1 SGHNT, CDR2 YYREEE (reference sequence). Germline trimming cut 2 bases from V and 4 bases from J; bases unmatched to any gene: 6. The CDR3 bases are TGTGCCAGCAGCTTTCCGGGACAGGGGTTGTACGAGCAGTACTTC. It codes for CASSFPGQGLYEQYF.

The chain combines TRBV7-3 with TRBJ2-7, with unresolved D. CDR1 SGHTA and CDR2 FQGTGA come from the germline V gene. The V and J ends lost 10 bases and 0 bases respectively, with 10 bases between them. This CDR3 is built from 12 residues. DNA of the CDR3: TGTGCCACCCCCCGGGTCTCCTACGAGCAGTACTTC. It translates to CATPRVSYEQYF. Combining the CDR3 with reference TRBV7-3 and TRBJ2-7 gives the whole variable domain GAGVSQTPSNKVTEKGKYVELRCDPISGHTALYWYRQSLGQGPEFLIYFQGTGAADDSGLPNDRFFAVRPEGSVSTLKIQRTERGDSAVYLCATPRVSYEQYFGPGTRLTVT.

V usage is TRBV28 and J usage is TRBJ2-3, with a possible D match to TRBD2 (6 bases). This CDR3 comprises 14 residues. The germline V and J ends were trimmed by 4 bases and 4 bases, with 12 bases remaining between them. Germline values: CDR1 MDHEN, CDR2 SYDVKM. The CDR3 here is CASSWNSGPDTQYF. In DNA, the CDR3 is TGTGCCAGCAGTTGGAATAGCGGCCCAGATACGCAGTATTTT. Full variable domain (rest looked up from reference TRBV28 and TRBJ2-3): DVKVTQSSRYLVKRTGEKVFLECVQDMDHENMFWYRQDPGLGLRLIYFSYDVKMKEKGDIPEGYSVSREKKERFSLILESASTNQTSMYLCASSWNSGPDTQYFGPGTRLTVL.

The CDR3 spells CASRPTGTGDEKLFF. The CDR3 DNA is TGTGCCAGCAGGCCCACCGGGACAGGGGACGAAAAACTGTTTTTT. The chain links TRBV27 to TRBJ1-4, with TRBD1 matching 10 bases. This CDR3 has 15 residues. CDR1 is MNHEY, CDR2 SMNVEV, per germline (reference sequence). V lost 6 bases and J lost 8; bases outside the gene matches: 9.

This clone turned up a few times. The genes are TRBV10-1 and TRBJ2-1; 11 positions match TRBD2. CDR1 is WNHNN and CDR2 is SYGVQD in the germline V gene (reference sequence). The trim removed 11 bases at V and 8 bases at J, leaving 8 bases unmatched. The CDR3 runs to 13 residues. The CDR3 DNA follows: TGCGCCGGAAGGGTAGCGGGAGGGGATGAGCAGTTCTTC. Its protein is CAGRVAGGDEQFF.

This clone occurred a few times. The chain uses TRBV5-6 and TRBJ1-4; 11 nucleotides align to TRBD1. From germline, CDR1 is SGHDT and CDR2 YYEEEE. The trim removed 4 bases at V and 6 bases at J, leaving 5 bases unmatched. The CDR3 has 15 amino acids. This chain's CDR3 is CASSPGQGAYEKLFF. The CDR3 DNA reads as TGTGCCAGCAGCCCCGGACAGGGGGCGTATGAAAAACTGTTTTTT.

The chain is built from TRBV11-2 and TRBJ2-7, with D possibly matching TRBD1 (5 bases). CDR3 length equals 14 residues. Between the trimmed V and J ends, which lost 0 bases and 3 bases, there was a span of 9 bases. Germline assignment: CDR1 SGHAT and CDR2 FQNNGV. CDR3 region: CASSLDPGLYEQYF. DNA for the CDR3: TGTGCCAGCAGCTTAGACCCAGGGCTCTACGAGCAGTACTTC.

Here the CDR3 DNA reads TGCGCCAGCCGGAGCGGGGCGAACACCGGGGAGCTGTTTTTT. This translates into CASRSGANTGELFF. The rearrangement links TRBV5-1 to TRBJ2-2, with 7 bases fitting TRBD2. The CDR3 consists of 14 residues. The junction had 3 bases not matched to a gene; V was cut back by 7 bases and J by 0 bases. Germline CDR1 reads SGHRS; CDR2 reads YFSETQ. The entire variable domain, with the rest obtained from reference TRBV5-1 and TRBJ2-2, is as follows: KAGVTQTPRYLIKTRGQQVTLSCSPISGHRSVSWYQQTPGQGLQFLFEYFSETQRNKGNFPGRFSGRQFSNSRSEMNVSTLELGDSALYLCASRSGANTGELFFGEGSRLTVL.

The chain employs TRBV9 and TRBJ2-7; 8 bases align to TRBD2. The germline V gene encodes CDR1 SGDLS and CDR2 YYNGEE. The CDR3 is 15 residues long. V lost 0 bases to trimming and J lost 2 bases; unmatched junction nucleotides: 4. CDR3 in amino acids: CASSVGGTSTYEQYF. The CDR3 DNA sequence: TGTGCCAGCAGCGTAGGTGGGACTAGTACCTACGAGCAGTACTTC.

DNA for the CDR3: TGTGCCAGCAGCTTAACGGTACTAGCGAATGTCAATGAGCAGTTCTTC. Its protein is CASSLTVLANVNEQFF. V is TRBV7-3 and J is TRBJ2-1; TRBD2 matches 7 bases. Germline trimming cut 0 bases from V and 6 bases from J; bases unmatched to any gene: 8. Germline V gives CDR1 SGHTA, CDR2 FQGTGA. The length of the CDR3 is 16 residues.

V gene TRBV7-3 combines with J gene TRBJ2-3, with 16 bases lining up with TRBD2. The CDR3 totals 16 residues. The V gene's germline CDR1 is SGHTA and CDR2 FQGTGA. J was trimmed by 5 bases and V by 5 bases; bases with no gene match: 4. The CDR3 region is CASSPGLAGGLDTQYF. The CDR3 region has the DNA TGTGCCAGCAGCCCGGGACTAGCGGGAGGGCTAGATACGCAGTATTTT.

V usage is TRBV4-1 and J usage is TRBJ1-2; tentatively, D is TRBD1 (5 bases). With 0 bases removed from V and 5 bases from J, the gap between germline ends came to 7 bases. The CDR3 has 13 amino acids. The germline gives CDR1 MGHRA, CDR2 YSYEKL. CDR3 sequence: CASSQDGGYGYTF. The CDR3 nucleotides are TGCGCCAGCAGCCAAGACGGGGGATATGGCTACACCTTC.

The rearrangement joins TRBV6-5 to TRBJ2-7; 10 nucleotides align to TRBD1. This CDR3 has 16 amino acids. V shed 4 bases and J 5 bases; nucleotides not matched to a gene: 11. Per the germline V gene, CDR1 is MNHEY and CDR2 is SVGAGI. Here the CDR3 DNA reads TGTGCCAGCAGTTCTCCCCGGGACAGGGGAAGGAACGAGCAGTACTTC. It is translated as CASSSPRDRGRNEQYF.

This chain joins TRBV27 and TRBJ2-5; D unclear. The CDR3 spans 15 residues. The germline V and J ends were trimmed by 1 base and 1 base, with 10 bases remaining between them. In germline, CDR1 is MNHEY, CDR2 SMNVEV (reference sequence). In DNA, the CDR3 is TGTGCCAGCAGTTTATACGGCAGGTTCCAAGAGACCCAGTACTTC. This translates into CASSLYGRFQETQYF.